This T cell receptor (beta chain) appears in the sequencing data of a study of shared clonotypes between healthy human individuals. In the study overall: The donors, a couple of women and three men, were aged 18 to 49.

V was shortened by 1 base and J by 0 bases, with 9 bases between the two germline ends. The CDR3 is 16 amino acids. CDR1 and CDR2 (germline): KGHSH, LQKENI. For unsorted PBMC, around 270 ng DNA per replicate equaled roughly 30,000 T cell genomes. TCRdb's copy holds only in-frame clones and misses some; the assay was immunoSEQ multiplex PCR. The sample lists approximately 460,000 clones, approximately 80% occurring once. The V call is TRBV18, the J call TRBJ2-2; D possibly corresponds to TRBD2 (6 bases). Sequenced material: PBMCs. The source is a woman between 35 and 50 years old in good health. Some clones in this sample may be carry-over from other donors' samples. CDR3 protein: CASSPLWGANTGELFF. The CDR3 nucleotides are TGTGCCAGCTCACCACTTTGGGGGGCGAACACCGGGGAGCTGTTTTTT.